There are a few counts of the clone carrying this T cell receptor (beta chain). Antigen specificity is unknown. This specimen comes from a study of T-cell memory formation after mild COVID-19. TCR alpha and TCR beta cDNA libraries with sample barcodes and UMIs came from 5'RACE using constant-segment primers. TCRdb passed the 5' RACE reads through MiXCR, listing each CDR3 protein once. The data show about 400,000 distinct CDR3 sequences, roughly 18% seen once. Trimming removed 4 bases from V and 0 bases from J; junction bases left unmatched: 4. CDR1 MGHRA and CDR2 YSYEKL come from the germline V gene. The CDR3 totals 15 residues. Overall study findings and caveats: Some clones that responded turned up in pre-infection memory, which suggests that cross-reactive memory joined in.

The sequence derives from a man between 18 and 29 years old who had mild COVID-19 (a few samples of this study predate the infection). Cell type and time point are not known. The chain uses TRBV4-1 and TRBJ2-3, with 7 bases aligning to TRBD2. Sample: PBMCs or a T cell subset sorted from them (not recorded which). The CDR3 region has the DNA TGCGCCAGCAGCCTCAGGGAGGGTAGCACAGATACGCAGTATTTT. Its protein is CASSLREGSTDTQYF.